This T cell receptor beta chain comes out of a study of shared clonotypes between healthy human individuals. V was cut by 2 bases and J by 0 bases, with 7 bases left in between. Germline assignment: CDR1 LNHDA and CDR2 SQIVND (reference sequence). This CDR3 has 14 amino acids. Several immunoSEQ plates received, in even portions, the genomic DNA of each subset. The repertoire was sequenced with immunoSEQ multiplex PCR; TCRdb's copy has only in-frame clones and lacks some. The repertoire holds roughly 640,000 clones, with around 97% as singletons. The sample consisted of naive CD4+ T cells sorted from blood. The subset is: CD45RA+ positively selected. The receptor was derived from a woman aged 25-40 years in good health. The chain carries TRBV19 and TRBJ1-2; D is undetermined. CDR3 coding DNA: TGTGCCAGTAGTATAAGGGTGCCTAACTATGGCTACACCTTC. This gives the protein CASSIRVPNYGYTF. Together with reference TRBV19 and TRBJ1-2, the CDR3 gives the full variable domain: DGGITQSPKYLFRKEGQNVTLSCEQNLNHDAMYWYRQDPGQGLRLIYYSQIVNDFQKGDIAEGYSVSREKKESFPLTVTSAQKNPTAFYLCASSIRVPNYGYTFGSGTRLTVV.